The next 10 T cell receptor beta chains were all read from a single sample in a study of T cell responses to AZD1222 COVID-19 vaccine. Some clones are missing from TCRdb's copy, which holds only in-frame ones; the method was immunoSEQ multiplex PCR. The sample consists of about 150,000 clones, roughly 91% of them appearing once. The sample in question was peripheral blood, obtained on day 0 of AZD1222 vaccination. These receptors were obtained from an adult in good health.

The rearrangement links TRBV29-1 to TRBJ1-1; tentative D call: TRBD1 (5 bases). V gave up 6 bases and J gave up 2 bases, with 13 bases separating them. Germline V gives CDR1 SQVTM, CDR2 ANQGSEA. The CDR3 runs 13 residues. CDR3 sequence (DNA): TGCAGCGTGGGGGGACTGATTAACACTGAAGCTTTCTTT. Protein: CSVGGLINTEAFF.

The rearrangement uses TRBV2 and TRBJ1-6; D gene ambiguous. Germline lookup yields CDR1 SNHLY and CDR2 FYNNEI. The CDR3 length is 15 residues. Trimming cost V 6 bases and J 10 bases, with 19 bases left between them. This CDR3 is CASRRTVVTSSPLHF. CDR3 DNA sequence: TGTGCCAGCAGAAGGACTGTTGTTACGTCGTCACCCCTCCACTTT.

This sequence joins TRBV5-1 and TRBJ2-1, with TRBD2 matching 15 bases. This CDR3 is built from 18 residues. V lost 4 bases to trimming and J lost 3 bases; unmatched junction nucleotides: 8. Looked up from germline, CDR1 is SGHRS and CDR2 is YFSETQ. The CDR3 reads CASSLGLAGGPIYNEQFF. In DNA, the CDR3 is TGCGCCAGCAGCCTAGGACTAGCGGGAGGGCCGATCTACAATGAGCAGTTCTTC. The full variable domain, rest sourced from reference TRBV5-1 and TRBJ2-1, is KAGVTQTPRYLIKTRGQQVTLSCSPISGHRSVSWYQQTPGQGLQFLFEYFSETQRNKGNFPGRFSGRQFSNSRSEMNVSTLELGDSALYLCASSLGLAGGPIYNEQFFGPGTRLTVL.

This rearrangement joins TRBV2 to TRBJ1-5; perhaps TRBD1 as D (5 bases). The V end lost 6 bases, the J end lost 0 bases, and 12 bases lay between the germline ends. Germline CDR1 reads SNHLY; CDR2 reads FYNNEI. This CDR3 contains 15 residues. CDR3: CASRERGSSNQPQHF. The CDR3 DNA reads TGTGCCAGCAGGGAGAGGGGTTCTAGCAATCAGCCCCAGCATTTT.

V is TRBV4-1 and J is TRBJ2-1; TRBD2 matches 9 bases. Germline V gene data show CDR1 as MGHRA and CDR2 as YSYEKL. The J segment lost 5 bases and the V segment lost 7 bases, leaving 6 bases of the junction unmatched. CDR3 length equals 14 residues. The CDR3 bases are TGCGCCAGCATGCGGGGGGGCCGGGACAATGAGCAGTTCTTC. Translation gives CASMRGGRDNEQFF.

The sample holds one count of this clone. The genes are TRBV6-1 and TRBJ1-2; D might be TRBD1 (5 bases). V was pared by 3 bases and J by 2 bases, with 10 bases between. Germline-derived CDR1 and CDR2 are MNHNS and SASEGT. The CDR3 length is 14 residues. In nucleotides, the CDR3 is TGTGCCAGCAGTGAGCGGGCAGGGAACTATGGCTACACCTTC. As protein: CASSERAGNYGYTF.

The V call is TRBV6-5, the J call TRBJ1-6; TRBD1 is a possible D gene (5 bases). V lost 5 bases, J lost 4 bases, and 9 bases lay in between. In germline, CDR1 is MNHEY, CDR2 SVGAGI. The CDR3 has 14 residues. This chain's CDR3 is CASSKTAYNSPLHF. Here the CDR3 DNA reads TGTGCCAGCAGTAAGACAGCTTATAATTCACCCCTCCACTTT.

The chain recombines TRBV5-4 with TRBJ1-4, with 9 bases fitting TRBD1. V shed 4 bases, J shed 10 bases, and the junction held 11 bases outside the gene matches. The CDR3 totals 15 residues. Germline V CDR1 and CDR2: SGHNT, YYREEE (reference sequence). CDR3: CASSTPGQGHRKLFF. Written as DNA, the CDR3 is TGTGCCAGCAGCACCCCGGGACAGGGTCATAGAAAACTGTTTTTT.

The chain uses TRBV3-1 (or the pseudogene TRBV3-2) and TRBJ1-2; D perhaps matches TRBD1 (5 bases). Deletions cut 1 base from V and 5 bases from J, with 11 bases between. The V gene's germline CDR1 is LGHDT and CDR2 YNNKEL (reference sequence). The CDR3 length is 14 residues. The CDR3 coding sequence is TGTGCCAGCAGCCAAGGAATAACAGGTTATGGCTACACCTTC. Its translation: CASSQGITGYGYTF.

The chain is built from TRBV25-1 and TRBJ1-1, with 11 bases that match TRBD1. The ends lost 3 bases at V and 4 bases at J; junction bases unmatched: 4. The CDR3 sequence is 15 residues long. The V gene's germline CDR1 is MGHDK and CDR2 SYGVNS. CDR3: CASSDSGQGATEAFF. CDR3 coding DNA: TGTGCCAGCAGTGATTCAGGACAGGGGGCCACTGAAGCTTTCTTT.